The rows below give T cell receptor beta chains drawn from one sample of a study of graft-versus-host responses after intestinal transplantation. Data came from immunoSEQ multiplex PCR; TCRdb stores just in-frame clones and leaves some out. This table has 90,000 to 150,000 clones, 85% to 95% appearing once. The antigens of these receptors remain unknown. The sample in question was unstimulated CD8+ T cells sorted from spleen or lymph node cells, obtained before intestinal transplant. The receptors stem from a human donor who received an intestinal transplant. CDR3s include the opening cysteine and the closing phenylalanine or tryptophan. A D gene is named only where the DNA matches it firmly. Clone size is shown for a subset of rows, as once, few, many or a class of expanded clone.

abundance: few
j_gene: TRBJ2-7
v_gene: TRBV28
d_gene: NA
CDR3aa: CASSPGDPYEQYF
CDR3nt: TGTGCCAGCAGTCCCGGGGACCCCTACGAGCAGTACTTC

abundance: NA
j_gene: TRBJ2-7
v_gene: TRBV28
d_gene: TRBD2
CDR3aa: CASSLSSSGRAYEQYF
CDR3nt: TGTGCCAGCAGTTTATCCTCTAGCGGGAGAGCCTACGAGCAGTACTTC

abundance: NA
j_gene: TRBJ2-5
v_gene: TRBV14
d_gene: TRBD2
CDR3aa: CASSPPWAGGQTQYF
CDR3nt: TGTGCCAGCAGCCCCCCCTGGGCGGGAGGGCAGACCCAGTACTTC

abundance: NA
j_gene: TRBJ1-2
v_gene: TRBV10-3
d_gene: TRBD1
CDR3aa: CAITHDRGAGYTF
CDR3nt: TGTGCCATCACCCACGACAGGGGCGCTGGCTACACCTTC

abundance: NA
j_gene: TRBJ2-2
v_gene: TRBV27
d_gene: TRBD2
CDR3aa: CASSLTPVGSGTGELFF
CDR3nt: TGTGCCAGCAGCTTAACCCCCGTTGGTAGCGGGACCGGGGAGCTGTTTTTT

abundance: NA
j_gene: TRBJ2-5
v_gene: TRBV5-1
d_gene: NA
CDR3aa: CASSLGRNQETQYF
CDR3nt: TGCGCCAGCAGCTTGGGGCGGAATCAAGAGACCCAGTACTTC

abundance: NA
j_gene: TRBJ1-2
v_gene: TRBV4-1
d_gene: NA
CDR3aa: CASSPQGWDPNYGYTF
CDR3nt: TGCGCCAGCAGCCCCCAGGGATGGGACCCTAACTATGGCTACACCTTC

abundance: NA
j_gene: TRBJ2-7
v_gene: TRBV30
d_gene: TRBD1
CDR3aa: CACDRGSSYEQYF
CDR3nt: TGTGCCTGCGACAGGGGATCCTCCTACGAGCAGTACTTC

abundance: once
j_gene: TRBJ1-4
v_gene: TRBV27
d_gene: NA
CDR3aa: CASSPVVRDEKLFF
CDR3nt: TGTGCCAGCAGTCCTGTCGTTAGGGACGAAAAACTGTTTTTT

abundance: NA
j_gene: TRBJ2-5
v_gene: TRBV27
d_gene: TRBD2
CDR3aa: CASSPPGRGKETQYF
CDR3nt: TGTGCCAGCAGCCCTCCGGGGAGGGGCAAAGAGACCCAGTACTTC

abundance: NA
j_gene: TRBJ1-2
v_gene: TRBV27
d_gene: NA
CDR3aa: CASSLSTQGGLYGYTF
CDR3nt: TGTGCCAGCAGTTTATCTACTCAGGGAGGCCTTTATGGCTACACCTTC

abundance: NA
j_gene: TRBJ2-3
v_gene: TRBV28
d_gene: TRBD1
CDR3aa: CASSLTGVVDTQYF
CDR3nt: TGTGCCAGCAGCCTCACAGGGGTGGTAGATACGCAGTATTTT

abundance: NA
j_gene: TRBJ2-2
v_gene: TRBV9
d_gene: TRBD2
CDR3aa: CASSPGLADPNTGELFF
CDR3nt: TGTGCCAGCAGCCCCGGACTAGCGGACCCGAACACCGGGGAGCTGTTTTTT

abundance: once
j_gene: TRBJ1-1
v_gene: TRBV7-9
d_gene: NA
CDR3aa: CASSREVGTEAFF
CDR3nt: TGTGCCAGCTCCAGGGAAGTTGGCACTGAAGCTTTCTTT

abundance: once
j_gene: TRBJ1-4
v_gene: TRBV20-1
d_gene: NA
CDR3aa: CSARGIEKLFF
CDR3nt: TGCAGTGCTAGAGGTATCGAAAAACTGTTTTTT

abundance: NA
j_gene: TRBJ1-4
v_gene: TRBV6-5
d_gene: NA
CDR3aa: CASISPTGLNEKLFF
CDR3nt: TGTGCCAGCATTAGTCCTACAGGGCTTAATGAAAAACTGTTTTTT

abundance: NA
j_gene: TRBJ1-6
v_gene: TRBV2
d_gene: NA
CDR3aa: CASSEGAGNSPLHF
CDR3nt: TGTGCCAGCAGTGAAGGGGCAGGGAATTCACCCCTCCACTTT

abundance: NA
j_gene: TRBJ2-7
v_gene: TRBV27
d_gene: NA
CDR3aa: CASSLSSQGLPYEQYF
CDR3nt: TGTGCCAGCAGTTTATCGAGCCAGGGGCTGCCCTACGAGCAGTACTTC

abundance: NA
j_gene: TRBJ2-5
v_gene: TRBV9
d_gene: NA
CDR3aa: CASSEGIFEETQYF
CDR3nt: TGTGCCAGCAGCGAGGGAATCTTCGAAGAGACCCAGTACTTC

abundance: NA
j_gene: TRBJ2-5
v_gene: TRBV6-5
d_gene: NA
CDR3aa: CASSYSEGQETQYF
CDR3nt: TGTGCCAGCAGTTACTCGGAGGGCCAAGAGACCCAGTACTTC

abundance: NA
j_gene: TRBJ2-1
v_gene: TRBV11-2
d_gene: TRBD2
CDR3aa: CASSGWTSAKWDEQFF
CDR3nt: TGTGCCAGCAGCGGTTGGACTAGCGCCAAATGGGATGAGCAGTTCTTC

abundance: NA
j_gene: TRBJ2-1
v_gene: TRBV6-9
d_gene: TRBD2
CDR3aa: CASSYRLAGAYLSYNEQFF
CDR3nt: TGTGCCAGCAGTTATAGACTAGCGGGCGCATACCTCTCCTACAATGAGCAGTTCTTC

abundance: NA
j_gene: TRBJ1-1
v_gene: TRBV10-1
d_gene: NA
CDR3aa: CASSKTVNTEAFF
CDR3nt: TGCGCCAGCAGCAAGACAGTAAACACTGAAGCTTTCTTT

abundance: NA
j_gene: TRBJ2-1
v_gene: TRBV28
d_gene: NA
CDR3aa: CASSPGWAEGYNEQFF
CDR3nt: TGTGCCAGCAGTCCCGGTTGGGCGGAGGGCTACAATGAGCAGTTCTTC

abundance: NA
j_gene: TRBJ2-3
v_gene: TRBV5-1
d_gene: TRBD2
CDR3aa: CASSLSSGSRSDTQYF
CDR3nt: TGCGCCAGCAGCTTGAGTAGCGGGAGTCGATCAGATACGCAGTATTTT

abundance: NA
j_gene: TRBJ1-1
v_gene: TRBV5-4
d_gene: NA
CDR3aa: CASSASGAGTEAFF
CDR3nt: TGTGCCAGCAGCGCCTCAGGGGCAGGGACTGAAGCTTTCTTT